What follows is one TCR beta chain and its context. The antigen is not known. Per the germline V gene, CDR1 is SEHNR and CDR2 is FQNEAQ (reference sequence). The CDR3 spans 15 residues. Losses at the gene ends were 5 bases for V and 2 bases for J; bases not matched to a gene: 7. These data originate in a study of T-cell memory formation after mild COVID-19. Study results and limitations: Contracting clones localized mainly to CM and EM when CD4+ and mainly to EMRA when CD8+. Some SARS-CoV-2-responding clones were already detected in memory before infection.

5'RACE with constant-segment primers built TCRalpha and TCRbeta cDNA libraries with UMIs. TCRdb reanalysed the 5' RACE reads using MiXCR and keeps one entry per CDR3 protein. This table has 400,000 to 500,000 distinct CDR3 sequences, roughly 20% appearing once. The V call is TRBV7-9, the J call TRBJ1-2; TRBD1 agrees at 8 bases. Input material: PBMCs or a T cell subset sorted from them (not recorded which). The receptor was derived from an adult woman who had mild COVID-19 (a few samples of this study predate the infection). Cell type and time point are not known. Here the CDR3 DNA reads TGTGCCAGCAGCACCAGGACAGGGAGGAACTATGGCTACACCTTC. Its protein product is CASSTRTGRNYGYTF. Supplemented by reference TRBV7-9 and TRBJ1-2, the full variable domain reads DTGVSQNPRHKITKRGQNVTFRCDPISEHNRLYWYRQTLGQGPEFLTYFQNEAQLEKSRLLSDRFSAERPKGSFSTLEIQRTEQGDSAMYLCASSTRTGRNYGYTFGSGTRLTVV.